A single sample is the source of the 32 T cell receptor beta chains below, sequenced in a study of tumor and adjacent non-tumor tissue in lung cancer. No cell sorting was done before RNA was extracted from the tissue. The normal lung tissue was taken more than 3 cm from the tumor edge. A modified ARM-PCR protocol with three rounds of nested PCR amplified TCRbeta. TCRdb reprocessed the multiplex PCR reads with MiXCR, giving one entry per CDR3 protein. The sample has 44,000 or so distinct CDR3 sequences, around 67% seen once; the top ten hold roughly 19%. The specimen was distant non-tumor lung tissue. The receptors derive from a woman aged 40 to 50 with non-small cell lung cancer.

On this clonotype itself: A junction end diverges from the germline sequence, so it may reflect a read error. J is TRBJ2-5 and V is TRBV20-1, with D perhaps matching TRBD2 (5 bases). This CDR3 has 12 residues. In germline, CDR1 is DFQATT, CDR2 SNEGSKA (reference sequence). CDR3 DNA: TGCAGTGAGAACGGACCCTGGGAGACCCAGAACTTC. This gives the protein CSENGPWETQNF.

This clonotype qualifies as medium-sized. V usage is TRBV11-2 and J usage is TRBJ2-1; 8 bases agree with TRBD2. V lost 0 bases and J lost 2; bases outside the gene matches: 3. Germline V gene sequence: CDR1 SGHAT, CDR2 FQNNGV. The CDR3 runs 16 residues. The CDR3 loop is CASSLDRTSTYNEQFF. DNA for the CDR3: TGTGCCAGCAGCTTAGATAGGACTAGCACCTACAATGAGCAGTTCTTC.

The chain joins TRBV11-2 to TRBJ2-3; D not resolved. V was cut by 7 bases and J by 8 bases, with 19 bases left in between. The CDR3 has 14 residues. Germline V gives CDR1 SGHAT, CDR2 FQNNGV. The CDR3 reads CASTPLSAAGTQYF. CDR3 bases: TGTGCCAGCACCCCCCTAAGCGCGGCAGGTACGCAGTATTTT.

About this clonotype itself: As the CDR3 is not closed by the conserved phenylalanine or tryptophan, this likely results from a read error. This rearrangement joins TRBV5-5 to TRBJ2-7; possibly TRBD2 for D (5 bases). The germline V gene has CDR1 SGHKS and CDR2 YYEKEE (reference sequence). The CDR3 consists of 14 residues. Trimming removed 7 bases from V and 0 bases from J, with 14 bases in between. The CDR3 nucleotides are TGTGCCAGCGAGCCCGGGATAGACTCCTACGAGCAGTACTCC. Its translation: CASEPGIDSYEQYS.

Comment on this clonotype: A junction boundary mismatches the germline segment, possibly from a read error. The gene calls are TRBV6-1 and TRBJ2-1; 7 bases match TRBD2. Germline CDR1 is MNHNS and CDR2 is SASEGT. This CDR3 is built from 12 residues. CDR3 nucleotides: TGTGCCAGCTGTGAATTCGGGACTACGCAATTCTTC. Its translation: CASCEFGTTQFF.

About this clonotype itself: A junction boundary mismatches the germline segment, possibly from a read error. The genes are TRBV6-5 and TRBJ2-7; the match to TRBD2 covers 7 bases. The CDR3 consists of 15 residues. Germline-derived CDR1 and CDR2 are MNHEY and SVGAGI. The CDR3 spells CASRRGSDPSYEQYF. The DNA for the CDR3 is TGTGCCAGCAGACGCGGGAGCGATCCCTCCTACGAGCAATACTTC.

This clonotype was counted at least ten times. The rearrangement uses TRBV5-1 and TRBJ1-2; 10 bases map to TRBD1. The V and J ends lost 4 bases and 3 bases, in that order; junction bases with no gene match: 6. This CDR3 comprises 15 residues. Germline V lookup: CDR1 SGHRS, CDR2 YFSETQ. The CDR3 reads CASSVTGGADYGYTF. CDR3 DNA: TGCGCCAGCAGCGTGACAGGGGGCGCAGACTATGGCTACACCTTC. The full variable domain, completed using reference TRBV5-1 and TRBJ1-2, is KAGVTQTPRYLIKTRGQQVTLSCSPISGHRSVSWYQQTPGQGLQFLFEYFSETQRNKGNFPGRFSGRQFSNSRSEMNVSTLELGDSALYLCASSVTGGADYGYTFGSGTRLTVV.

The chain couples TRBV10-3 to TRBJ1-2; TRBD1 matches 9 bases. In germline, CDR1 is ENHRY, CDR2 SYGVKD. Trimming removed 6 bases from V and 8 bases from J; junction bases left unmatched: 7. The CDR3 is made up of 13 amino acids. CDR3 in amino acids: CAIREDRGDGYTF. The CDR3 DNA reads TGTGCCATCAGAGAAGACAGGGGGGACGGCTACACCTTC.

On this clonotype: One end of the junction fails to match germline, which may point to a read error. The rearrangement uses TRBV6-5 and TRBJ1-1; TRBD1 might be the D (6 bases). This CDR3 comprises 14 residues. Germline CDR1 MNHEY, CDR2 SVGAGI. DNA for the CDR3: TGCGCCATCAGCAGCCTGGGACGGGACACTGAAGCTTTCTTC. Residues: CAISSLGRDTEAFF.

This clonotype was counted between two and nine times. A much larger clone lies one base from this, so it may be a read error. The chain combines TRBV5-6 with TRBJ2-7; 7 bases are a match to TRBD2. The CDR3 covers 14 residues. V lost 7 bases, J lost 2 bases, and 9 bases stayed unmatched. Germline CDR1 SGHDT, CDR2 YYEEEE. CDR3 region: CASGQGGVTYEQYF. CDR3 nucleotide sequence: TGTGCCAGCGGTCAGGGAGGGGTTACCTACGAGCAGTACTTC.

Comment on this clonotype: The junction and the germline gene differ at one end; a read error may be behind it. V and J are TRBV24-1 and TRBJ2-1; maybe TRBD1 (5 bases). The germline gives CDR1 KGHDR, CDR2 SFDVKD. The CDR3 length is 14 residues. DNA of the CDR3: TGTGCCACCAGTGATTCGCAGGGTTACAATGAGAAGTTCTTC. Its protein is CATSDSQGYNEKFF.

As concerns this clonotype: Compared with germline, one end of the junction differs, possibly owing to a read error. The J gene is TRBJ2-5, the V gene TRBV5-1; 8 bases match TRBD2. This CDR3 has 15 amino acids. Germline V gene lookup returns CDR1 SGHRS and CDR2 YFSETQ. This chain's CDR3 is CASSFSGEATATQYF. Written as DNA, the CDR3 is TGCGCCAGCAGCTTTAGCGGGGAGGCCACGGCGACCCAATACTTC. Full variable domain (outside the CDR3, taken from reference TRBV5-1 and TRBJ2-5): KAGVTQTPRYLIKTRGQQVTLSCSPISGHRSVSWYQQTPGQGLQFLFEYFSETQRNKGNFPGRFSGRQFSNSRSEMNVSTLELGDSALYLCASSFSGEATATQYFGPGTRLLVL.

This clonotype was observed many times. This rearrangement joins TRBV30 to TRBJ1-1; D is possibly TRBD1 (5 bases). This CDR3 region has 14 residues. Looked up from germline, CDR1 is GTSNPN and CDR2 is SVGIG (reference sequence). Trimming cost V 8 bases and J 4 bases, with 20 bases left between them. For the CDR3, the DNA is TGTGCCCTTACCCGGGCCTTGGGGGGCACTGAAGCTTTCTTT. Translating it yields CALTRALGGTEAFF.

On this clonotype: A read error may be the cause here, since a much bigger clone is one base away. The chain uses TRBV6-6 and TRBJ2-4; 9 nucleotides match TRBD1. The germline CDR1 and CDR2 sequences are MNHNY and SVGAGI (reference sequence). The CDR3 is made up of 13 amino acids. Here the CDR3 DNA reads TGTGCCAGCAGACCGGGACAGGGAAACACTCAGTACTTC. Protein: CASRPGQGNTQYF.

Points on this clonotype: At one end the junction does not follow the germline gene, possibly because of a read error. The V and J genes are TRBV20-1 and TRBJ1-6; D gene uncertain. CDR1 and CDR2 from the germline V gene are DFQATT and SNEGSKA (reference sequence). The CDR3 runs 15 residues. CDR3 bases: TGCAGTACAAGAAACCGAGCAGGTTATAATCCACCCCTCCACTTT. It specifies CSTRNRAGYNPPLHF.

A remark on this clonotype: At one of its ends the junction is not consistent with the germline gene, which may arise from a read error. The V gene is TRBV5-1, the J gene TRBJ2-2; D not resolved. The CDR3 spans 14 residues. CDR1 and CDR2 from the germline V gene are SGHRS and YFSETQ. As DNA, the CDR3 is TGCGCCGGCAGCTTGGGTCATTACACCGGTGAGCTGTTTTTT. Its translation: CAGSLGHYTGELFF.

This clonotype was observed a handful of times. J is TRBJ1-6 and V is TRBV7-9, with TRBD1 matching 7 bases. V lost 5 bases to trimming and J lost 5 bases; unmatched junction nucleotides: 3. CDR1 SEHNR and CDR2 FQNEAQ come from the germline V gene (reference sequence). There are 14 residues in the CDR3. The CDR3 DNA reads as TGTGCCAGCAGCCGGGACAGAGATAATTCACCCCTCCACTTT. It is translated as CASSRDRDNSPLHF.

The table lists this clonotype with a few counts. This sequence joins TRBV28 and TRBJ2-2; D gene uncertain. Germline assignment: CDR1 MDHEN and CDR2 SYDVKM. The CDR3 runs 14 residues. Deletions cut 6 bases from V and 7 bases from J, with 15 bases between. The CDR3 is CASSRQMNIGELFF. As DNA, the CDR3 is TGTGCCAGCAGCAGGCAAATGAATATCGGGGAGCTGTTTTTT.

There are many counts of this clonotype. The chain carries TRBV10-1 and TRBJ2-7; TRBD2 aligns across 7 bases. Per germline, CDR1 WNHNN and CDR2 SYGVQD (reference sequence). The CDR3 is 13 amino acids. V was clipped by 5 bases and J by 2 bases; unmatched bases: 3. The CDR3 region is CASSRGVTYEQYF. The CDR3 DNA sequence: TGCGCCAGCAGTCGGGGGGTAACCTACGAGCAGTACTTC.

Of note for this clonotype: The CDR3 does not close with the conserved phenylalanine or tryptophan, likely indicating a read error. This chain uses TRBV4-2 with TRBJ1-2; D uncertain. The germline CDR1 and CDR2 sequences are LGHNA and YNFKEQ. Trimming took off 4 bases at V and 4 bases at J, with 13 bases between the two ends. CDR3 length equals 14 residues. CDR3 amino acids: CASSPPLHSYGYTL. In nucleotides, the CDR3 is TGTGCCAGCAGCCCTCCACTGCATAGCTATGGCTACACCTTA.

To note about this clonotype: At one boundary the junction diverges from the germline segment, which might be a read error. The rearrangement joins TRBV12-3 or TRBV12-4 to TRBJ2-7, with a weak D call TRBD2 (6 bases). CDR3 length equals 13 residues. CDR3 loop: CARSLREAYEQYF. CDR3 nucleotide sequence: TGTGCCCGCAGTCTCAGGGAGGCCTACGAGCAGTACTTT.

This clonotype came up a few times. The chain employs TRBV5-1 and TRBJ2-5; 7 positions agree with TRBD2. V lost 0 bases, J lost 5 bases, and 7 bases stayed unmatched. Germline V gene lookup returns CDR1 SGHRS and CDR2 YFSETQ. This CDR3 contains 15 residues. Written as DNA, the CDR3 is TGCGCCAGCAGCTTGGCGGGCGGGAGTCGGGAGACCCAGTACTTC. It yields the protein CASSLAGGSRETQYF.

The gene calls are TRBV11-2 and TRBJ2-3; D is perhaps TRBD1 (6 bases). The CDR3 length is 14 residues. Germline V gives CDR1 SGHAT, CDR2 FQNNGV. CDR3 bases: TGTACCAACAGCCGCACGGGCACGGACAGTATCCAGTATTTT. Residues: CTNSRTGTDSIQYF.

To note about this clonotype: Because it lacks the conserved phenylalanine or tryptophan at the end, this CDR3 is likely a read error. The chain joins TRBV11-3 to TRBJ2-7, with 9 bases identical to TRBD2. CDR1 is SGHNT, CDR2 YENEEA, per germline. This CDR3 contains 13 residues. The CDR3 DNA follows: TGTGACAGCACCCTTTCGCGGGGGGGAGACCAGTACTCC. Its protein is CDSTLSRGGDQYS.

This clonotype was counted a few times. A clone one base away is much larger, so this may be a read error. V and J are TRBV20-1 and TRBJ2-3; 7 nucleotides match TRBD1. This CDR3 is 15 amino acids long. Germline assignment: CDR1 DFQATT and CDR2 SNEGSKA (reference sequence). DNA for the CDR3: TGCAGTGCTAAGGCAGGGGGTCCCCTCACAGAAACGCAGTATTTT. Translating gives CSAKAGGPLTETQYF.

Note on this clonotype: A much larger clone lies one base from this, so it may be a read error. CDR3: CASRPKTGTMSTEAFF. CDR3 DNA sequence: TGTGCCAGCCGACCCAAGACAGGGACCATGAGCACTGAAGCTTTCTTT. This chain uses TRBV28 with TRBJ1-1; TRBD1 matches 7 bases. V shed 8 bases and J 4 bases; nucleotides not matched to a gene: 16. This CDR3 has 16 residues. Germline V gives CDR1 MDHEN, CDR2 SYDVKM.

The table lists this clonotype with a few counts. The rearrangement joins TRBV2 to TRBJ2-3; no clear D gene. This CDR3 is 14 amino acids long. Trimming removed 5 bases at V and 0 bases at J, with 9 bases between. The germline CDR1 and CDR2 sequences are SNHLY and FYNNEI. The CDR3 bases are TGTGCCAGCAGTCCACGGGCCAGCACAGATACGCAGTATTTT. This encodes CASSPRASTDTQYF.

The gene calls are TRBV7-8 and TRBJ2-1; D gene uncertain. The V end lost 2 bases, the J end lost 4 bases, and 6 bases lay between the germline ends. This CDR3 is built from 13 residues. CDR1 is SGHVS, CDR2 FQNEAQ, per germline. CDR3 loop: CASSLHGYNEQFF. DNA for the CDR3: TGTGCCAGCAGCTTACACGGGTACAATGAGCAGTTCTTC.

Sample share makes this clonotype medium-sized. In DNA form, the CDR3 reads TGTGCCAGCACGGACGCCTATGGCTACACCTTC. Its translation is CASTDAYGYTF. The chain carries TRBV6-2 or TRBV6-3 and TRBJ1-2; no clear D. V lost 7 bases and J 4 bases, leaving 7 bases between the germline ends. The CDR3 totals 11 residues. In germline, CDR1 is MNHEY, CDR2 SVGEGT.

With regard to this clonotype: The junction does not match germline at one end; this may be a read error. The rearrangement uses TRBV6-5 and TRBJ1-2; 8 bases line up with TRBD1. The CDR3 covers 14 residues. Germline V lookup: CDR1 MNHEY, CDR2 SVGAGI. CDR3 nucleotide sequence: TGTGCCACCAGTTACACAGGGGGTTTAGATGGCTACACCTTC. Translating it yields CATSYTGGLDGYTF.

CDR3 nucleotides: TGTGCCTGGAGTATAGGGAACGCTGGAAACACCATATATTTT. It yields the protein CAWSIGNAGNTIYF. The V and J genes are TRBV30 and TRBJ1-3; D remains unclear. CDR1 is GTSNPN, CDR2 SVGIG, per germline (reference sequence). The CDR3 is 14 amino acids. The ends were cut back, 2 bases at V and 2 bases at J, with 10 bases in the middle.

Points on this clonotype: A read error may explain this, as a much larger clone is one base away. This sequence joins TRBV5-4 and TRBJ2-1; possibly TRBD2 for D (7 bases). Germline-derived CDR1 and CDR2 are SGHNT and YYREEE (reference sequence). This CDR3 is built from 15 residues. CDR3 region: CTSSRLGGGENEQFF. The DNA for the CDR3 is TGTACCAGCAGCCGATTAGGGGGGGGGGAGAATGAGCAGTTCTTC.